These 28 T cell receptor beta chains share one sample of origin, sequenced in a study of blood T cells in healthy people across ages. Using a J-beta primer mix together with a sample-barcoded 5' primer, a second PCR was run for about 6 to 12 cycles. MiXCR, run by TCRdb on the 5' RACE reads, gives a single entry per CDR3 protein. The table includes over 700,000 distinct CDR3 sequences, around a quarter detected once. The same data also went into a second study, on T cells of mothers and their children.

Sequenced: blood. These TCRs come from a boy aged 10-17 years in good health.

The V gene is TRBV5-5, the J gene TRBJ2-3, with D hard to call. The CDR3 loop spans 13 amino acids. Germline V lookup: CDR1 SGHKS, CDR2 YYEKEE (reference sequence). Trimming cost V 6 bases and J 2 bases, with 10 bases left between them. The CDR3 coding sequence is TGTGCCAGCATGATGGGCTCCACAGATACGCAGTATTTT. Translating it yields CASMMGSTDTQYF.

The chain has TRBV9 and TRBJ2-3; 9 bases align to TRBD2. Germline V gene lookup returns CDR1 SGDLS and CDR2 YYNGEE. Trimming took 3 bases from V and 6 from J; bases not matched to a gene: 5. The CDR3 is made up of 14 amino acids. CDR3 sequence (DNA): TGTGCCAGCAGCGGCGGGGGGGCCATCGATACGCAGTATTTT. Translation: CASSGGGAIDTQYF.

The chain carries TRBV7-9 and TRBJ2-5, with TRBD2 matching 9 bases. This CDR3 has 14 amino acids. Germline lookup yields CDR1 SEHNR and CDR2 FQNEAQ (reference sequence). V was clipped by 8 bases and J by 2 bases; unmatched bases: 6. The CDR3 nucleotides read TGTGCCAGCGCTGGACTAGCGCGGCAAGAGACCCAGTACTTC. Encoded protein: CASAGLARQETQYF.

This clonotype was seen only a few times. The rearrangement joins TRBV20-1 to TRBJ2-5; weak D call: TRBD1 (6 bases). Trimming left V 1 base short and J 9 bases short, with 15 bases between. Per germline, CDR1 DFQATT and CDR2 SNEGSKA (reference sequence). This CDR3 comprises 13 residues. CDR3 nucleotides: TGCAGTGCTAGAGCGAGACAGGCAGGGGCCCAGTACTTC. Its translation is CSARARQAGAQYF.

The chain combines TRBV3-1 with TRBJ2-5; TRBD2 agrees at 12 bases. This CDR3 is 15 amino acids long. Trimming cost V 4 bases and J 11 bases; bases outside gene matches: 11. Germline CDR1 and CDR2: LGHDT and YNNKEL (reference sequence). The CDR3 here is CASSPPSGRASEQYF. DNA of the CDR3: TGTGCCAGCAGCCCTCCTAGCGGGAGGGCCTCAGAGCAGTACTTC.

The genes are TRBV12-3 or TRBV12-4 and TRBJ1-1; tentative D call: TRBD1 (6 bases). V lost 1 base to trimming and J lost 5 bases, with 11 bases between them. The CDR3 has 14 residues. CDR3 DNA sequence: TGTGCCAGCAGTTTAGTCGGGGGGGCAACTGAAGCTTTCTTT. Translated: CASSLVGGATEAFF.

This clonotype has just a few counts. The CDR3 loop reads CASSLGMTPGREKLFF. DNA of the CDR3: TGTGCCAGCAGCTTAGGAATGACACCTGGGCGCGAAAAACTGTTTTTT. This rearrangement joins TRBV7-3 to TRBJ1-4; D gene uncertain. V was trimmed by 2 bases and J by 8 bases, leaving 18 bases between them. The germline V gene encodes CDR1 SGHTA and CDR2 FQGTGA. CDR3 size: 16 residues.

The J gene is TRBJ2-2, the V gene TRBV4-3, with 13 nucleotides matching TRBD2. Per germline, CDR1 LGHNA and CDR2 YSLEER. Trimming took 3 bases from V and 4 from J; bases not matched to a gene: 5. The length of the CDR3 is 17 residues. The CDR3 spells CASSQGTSGITTGELFF. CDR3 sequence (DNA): TGCGCCAGCAGCCAGGGGACTAGCGGGATAACCACCGGGGAGCTGTTTTTT.

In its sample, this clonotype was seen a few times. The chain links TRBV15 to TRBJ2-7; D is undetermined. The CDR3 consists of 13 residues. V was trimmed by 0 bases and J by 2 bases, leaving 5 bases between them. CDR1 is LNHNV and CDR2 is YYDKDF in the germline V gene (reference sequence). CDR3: CATSRDPAYEQYF. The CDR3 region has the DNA TGTGCCACCAGCAGAGATCCGGCCTACGAGCAGTACTTC.

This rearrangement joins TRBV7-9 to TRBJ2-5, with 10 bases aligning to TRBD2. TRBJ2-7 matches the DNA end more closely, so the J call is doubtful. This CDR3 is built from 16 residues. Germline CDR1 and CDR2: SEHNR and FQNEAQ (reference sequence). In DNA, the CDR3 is TGTGCCAGCAGCTTAGTTCTAGCGGGAGCCCCCCTCGAGCAGTACTTC. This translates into CASSLVLAGAPLEQYF.

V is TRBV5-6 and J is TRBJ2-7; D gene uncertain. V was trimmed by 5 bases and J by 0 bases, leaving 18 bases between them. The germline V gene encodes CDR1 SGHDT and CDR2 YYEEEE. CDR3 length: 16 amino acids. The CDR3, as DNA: TGTGCCAGCAGATCCCGGGCGAACGGTTACTCCTACGAGCAGTACTTC. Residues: CASRSRANGYSYEQYF.

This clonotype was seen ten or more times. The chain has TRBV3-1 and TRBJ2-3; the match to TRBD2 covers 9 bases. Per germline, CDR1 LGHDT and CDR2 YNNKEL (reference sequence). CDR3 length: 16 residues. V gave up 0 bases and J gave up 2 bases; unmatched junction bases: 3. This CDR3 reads CASSQEGGRDTDTQYF. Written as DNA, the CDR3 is TGTGCCAGCAGCCAAGAAGGCGGGAGGGACACAGATACGCAGTATTTT.

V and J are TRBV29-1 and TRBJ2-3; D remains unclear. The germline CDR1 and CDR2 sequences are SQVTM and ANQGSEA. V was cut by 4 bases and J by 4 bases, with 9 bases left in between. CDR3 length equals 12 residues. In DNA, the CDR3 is TGCAGCGTTGGTCTCCTAGCAGATACGCAGTATTTT. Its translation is CSVGLLADTQYF.

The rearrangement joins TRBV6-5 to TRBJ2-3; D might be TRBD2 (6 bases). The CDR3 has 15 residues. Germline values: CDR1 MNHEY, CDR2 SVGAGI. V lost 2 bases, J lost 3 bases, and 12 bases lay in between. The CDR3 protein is CASSYESGLTDTQYF. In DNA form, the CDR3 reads TGTGCCAGCAGTTACGAGAGCGGGTTGACAGATACGCAGTATTTT.

In nucleotides, the CDR3 is TGTGCCAGCAGCTTAGGCCCCGTCGGCGCTTTCTTT. As protein: CASSLGPVGAFF. The genes are TRBV7-9 and TRBJ1-1, with D unresolved. Trimming shortened V by 1 base and J by 11 bases, and 11 bases separated the two germline ends. The germline gives CDR1 SEHNR, CDR2 FQNEAQ (reference sequence). This CDR3 spans 12 amino acids.

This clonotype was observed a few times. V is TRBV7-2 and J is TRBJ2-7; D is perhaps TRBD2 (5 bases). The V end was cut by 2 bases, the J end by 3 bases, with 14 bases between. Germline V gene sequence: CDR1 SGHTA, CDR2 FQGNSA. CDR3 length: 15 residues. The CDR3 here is CASSLTSGAIYEQYF. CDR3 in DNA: TGTGCCAGCAGCTTAACGAGCGGAGCAATCTACGAGCAGTACTTC.

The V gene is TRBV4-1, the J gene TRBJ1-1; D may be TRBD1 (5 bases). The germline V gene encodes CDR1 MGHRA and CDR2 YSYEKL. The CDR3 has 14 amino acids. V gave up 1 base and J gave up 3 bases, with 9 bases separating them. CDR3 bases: TGCGCCAGCAGCCAAGCGTTCAGGGACACTGAAGCTTTCTTT. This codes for CASSQAFRDTEAFF.

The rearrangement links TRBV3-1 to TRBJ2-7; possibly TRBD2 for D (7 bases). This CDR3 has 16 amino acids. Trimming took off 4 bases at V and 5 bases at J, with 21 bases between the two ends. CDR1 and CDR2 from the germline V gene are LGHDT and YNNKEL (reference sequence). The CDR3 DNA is TGTGCCAGCAGCCCCCTGGGGGGGGGCTGGATGGACGAGCAGTACTTC. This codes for CASSPLGGGWMDEQYF.

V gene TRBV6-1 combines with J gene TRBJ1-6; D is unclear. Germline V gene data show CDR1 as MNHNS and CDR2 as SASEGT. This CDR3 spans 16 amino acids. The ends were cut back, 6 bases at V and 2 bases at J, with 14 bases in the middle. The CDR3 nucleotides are TGTGCCAGCAGCCGGAAGCGGACGACCTATAATTCACCCCTCCACTTT. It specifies CASSRKRTTYNSPLHF.

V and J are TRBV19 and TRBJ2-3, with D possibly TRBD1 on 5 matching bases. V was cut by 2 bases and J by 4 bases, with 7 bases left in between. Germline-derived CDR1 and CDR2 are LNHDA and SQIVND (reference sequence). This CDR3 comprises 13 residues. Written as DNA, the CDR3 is TGTGCCAGTAGTATACAGGGATCAGATACGCAGTATTTT. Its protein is CASSIQGSDTQYF.

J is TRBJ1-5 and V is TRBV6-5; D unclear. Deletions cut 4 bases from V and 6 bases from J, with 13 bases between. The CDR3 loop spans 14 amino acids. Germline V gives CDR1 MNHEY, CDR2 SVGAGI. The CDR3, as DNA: TGTGCCAGCAGTTCCGACGAGTGGGTTCAGCCCCAGCATTTT. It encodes CASSSDEWVQPQHF.

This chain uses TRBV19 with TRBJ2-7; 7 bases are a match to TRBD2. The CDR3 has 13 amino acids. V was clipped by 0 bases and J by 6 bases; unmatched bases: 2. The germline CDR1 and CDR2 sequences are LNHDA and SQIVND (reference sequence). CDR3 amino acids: CASSIDREGEQYF. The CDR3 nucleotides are TGTGCCAGTAGTATAGACAGGGAGGGCGAGCAGTACTTC. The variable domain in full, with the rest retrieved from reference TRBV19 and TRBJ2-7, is DGGITQSPKYLFRKEGQNVTLSCEQNLNHDAMYWYRQDPGQGLRLIYYSQIVNDFQKGDIAEGYSVSREKKESFPLTVTSAQKNPTAFYLCASSIDREGEQYFGPGTRLTVT.

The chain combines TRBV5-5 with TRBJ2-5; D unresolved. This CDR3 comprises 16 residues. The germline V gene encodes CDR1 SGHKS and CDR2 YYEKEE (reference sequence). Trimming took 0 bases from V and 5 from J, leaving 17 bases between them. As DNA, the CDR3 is TGTGCCAGCAGCTTGGACCTACCTATGGACCCCGAGACCCAGTACTTC. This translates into CASSLDLPMDPETQYF.

The CDR3 sequence: CASSGSTGVYNEQFF. As DNA, the CDR3 is TGTGCCAGCAGTGGTTCGACAGGGGTGTACAATGAGCAGTTCTTC. The chain links TRBV6-1 to TRBJ2-1; 8 bases line up with TRBD1. Germline-derived CDR1 and CDR2 are MNHNS and SASEGT. The CDR3 spans 15 residues. Trimming at V came to 4 bases and at J to 4 bases, leaving 6 bases not matched to a gene.

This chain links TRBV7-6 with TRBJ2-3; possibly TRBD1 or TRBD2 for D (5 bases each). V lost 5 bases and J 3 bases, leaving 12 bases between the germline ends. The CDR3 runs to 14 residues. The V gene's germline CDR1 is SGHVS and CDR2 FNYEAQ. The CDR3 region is CASSPRDLTDTQYF. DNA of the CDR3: TGTGCCAGCAGCCCTCGGGACCTGACAGATACGCAGTATTTT.

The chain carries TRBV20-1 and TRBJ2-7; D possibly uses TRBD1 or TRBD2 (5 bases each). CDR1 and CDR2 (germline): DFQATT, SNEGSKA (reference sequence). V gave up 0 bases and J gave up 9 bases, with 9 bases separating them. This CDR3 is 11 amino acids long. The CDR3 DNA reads TGCAGTGCTAGAGAGGTGGGGGTGCAGTACTTC. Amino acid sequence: CSAREVGVQYF.

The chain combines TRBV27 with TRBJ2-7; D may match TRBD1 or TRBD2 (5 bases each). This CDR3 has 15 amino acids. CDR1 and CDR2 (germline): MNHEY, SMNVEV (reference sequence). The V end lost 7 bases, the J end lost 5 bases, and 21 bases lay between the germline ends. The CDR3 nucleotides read TGTGCCAGCATCCTACCTAGGGACGGGTTACACGAGCAGTACTTC. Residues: CASILPRDGLHEQYF.

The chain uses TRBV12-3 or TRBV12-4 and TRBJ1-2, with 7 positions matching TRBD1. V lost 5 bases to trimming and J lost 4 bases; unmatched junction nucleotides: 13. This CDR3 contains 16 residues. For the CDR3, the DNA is TGTGCCAGCAGTCCCCCCTTCGAACAGGGGATCTATGGCTACACCTTC. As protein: CASSPPFEQGIYGYTF.